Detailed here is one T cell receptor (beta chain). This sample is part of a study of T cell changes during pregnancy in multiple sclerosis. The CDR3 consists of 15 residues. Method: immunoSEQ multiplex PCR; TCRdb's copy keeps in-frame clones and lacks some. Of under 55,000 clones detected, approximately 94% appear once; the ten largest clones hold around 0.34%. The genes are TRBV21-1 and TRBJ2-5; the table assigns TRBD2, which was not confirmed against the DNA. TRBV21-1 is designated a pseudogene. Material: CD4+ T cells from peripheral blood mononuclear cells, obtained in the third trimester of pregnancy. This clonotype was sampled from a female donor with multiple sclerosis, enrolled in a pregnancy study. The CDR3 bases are TGTGCCAGCAGCCCTCCACGGTCTAGCCGAGAGACCCAGTACTTC. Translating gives CASSPPRSSRETQYF.